These 23 T cell receptor beta chains were all obtained from the same sample, sequenced in a study of blood T cell repertoires in COVID-19. Assay: immunoSEQ multiplex PCR; the TCRdb copy retains only in-frame clones and omits some. The table includes some 200,000 clones, over 60% detected once. Sequencing used peripheral blood. The receptors come from a woman in her seventies with acute or convalescent COVID-19.

To note about this clone: Additional DNA sequences in this sample encode the identical CDR3. The chain is built from TRBV7-3 and TRBJ2-5; TRBD1 matches 7 bases. The CDR3 loop spans 13 amino acids. With V trimmed by 3 bases and J by 5 bases, 3 bases remained unmatched. CDR1 and CDR2 (germline): SGHTA, FQGTGA. The CDR3 DNA is TGTGCCAGCAGCTTGAGGGGGCGGGAGACCCAGTACTTC. Its translation is CASSLRGRETQYF.

The V and J genes are TRBV5-1 and TRBJ2-3, with 7 bases lining up with TRBD1. Germline CDR1 SGHRS, CDR2 YFSETQ. Germline trimming cut 0 bases from V and 5 bases from J; bases unmatched to any gene: 3. The CDR3 extends over 14 amino acids. The CDR3, as DNA: TGCGCCAGCAGCTTGGAGGGGGCCCTAGATACGCAGTATTTT. It specifies CASSLEGALDTQYF.

The chain links TRBV19 to TRBJ2-5; 7 nucleotides align to TRBD2. CDR3 length: 14 amino acids. Germline CDR1 is LNHDA and CDR2 is SQIVND (reference sequence). Trimming removed 6 bases from V and 5 bases from J; junction bases left unmatched: 9. The CDR3 DNA is TGTGCCAGTAGCCCCCACGGGGGGAGCGAGACCCAGTACTTC. Its translation is CASSPHGGSETQYF.

The chain recombines TRBV6-5 with TRBJ2-2; 7 bases fit TRBD2. Losses at the gene ends were 11 bases for V and 6 bases for J; bases not matched to a gene: 15. The CDR3 runs to 15 residues. Germline CDR1 MNHEY, CDR2 SVGAGI. CDR3 in DNA: TGTGCCGGCACCCCGGCTAGCGGCCGGGCCGGGGAGCTGTTTTTT. It is translated as CAGTPASGRAGELFF.

This clone has just a few counts. The chain recombines TRBV14 with TRBJ1-6, with a weak D call TRBD1 (6 bases). This CDR3 has 16 residues. V was cut by 0 bases and J by 9 bases, with 15 bases left in between. Per germline, CDR1 SGHDN and CDR2 FVKESK. The CDR3 nucleotides are TGTGCCAGCAGCCAAGATAGGGGGGGCGCAGGTTCACCCCTCCACTTT. It translates to CASSQDRGGAGSPLHF. Full variable domain (missing parts from reference TRBV14 and TRBJ1-6): EAGVTQFPSHSVIEKGQTVTLRCDPISGHDNLYWYRRVMGKEIKFLLHFVKESKQDESGMPNNRFLAERTGGTYSTLKVQPAELEDSGVYFCASSQDRGGAGSPLHFGNGTRLTVT.

The rearrangement uses TRBV7-2 and TRBJ2-4; 10 positions match TRBD1. CDR1 and CDR2 (germline): SGHTA, FQGNSA. The CDR3 is made up of 15 amino acids. With 1 base clipped from V and 8 bases from J, the junction kept 5 bases outside the gene matches. CDR3 residues: CASSLDGQGGDIQYF. In DNA, the CDR3 is TGTGCCAGCAGCTTAGATGGACAGGGGGGAGACATTCAGTACTTC.

The V and J genes are TRBV5-1 and TRBJ2-3, with D possibly TRBD1 on 6 matching bases. The ends were cut back, 6 bases at V and 0 bases at J, with 11 bases in the middle. Germline CDR1 is SGHRS and CDR2 is YFSETQ. CDR3 length: 14 residues. CDR3 coding DNA: TGCGCCAGCAATGGGGGCCAAAGCACAGATACGCAGTATTTT. Its translation: CASNGGQSTDTQYF. The full variable domain, in which reference TRBV5-1 and TRBJ2-3 provide the parts outside the CDR3, is KAGVTQTPRYLIKTRGQQVTLSCSPISGHRSVSWYQQTPGQGLQFLFEYFSETQRNKGNFPGRFSGRQFSNSRSEMNVSTLELGDSALYLCASNGGQSTDTQYFGPGTRLTVL.

The chain employs TRBV5-4 and TRBJ2-4; 8 bases map to TRBD1. The CDR3 is made up of 15 amino acids. V dropped 4 bases and J dropped 8; count of bases not matched to a gene: 11. Germline V lookup: CDR1 SGHNT, CDR2 YYREEE (reference sequence). In nucleotides, the CDR3 is TGTGCCAGCAGCCCAGGGGGCAGGGAAGTAGACATTCAGTACTTC. Translation: CASSPGGREVDIQYF.

This clone is a singleton in its sample. The rearrangement joins TRBV7-2 to TRBJ2-7, with TRBD2 matching over 9 bases. Germline V CDR1 and CDR2: SGHTA, FQGNSA. The CDR3 covers 16 residues. V shed 4 bases and J 7 bases; nucleotides not matched to a gene: 14. CDR3 nucleotide sequence: TGTGCCAGCAGCTCAAGGCTAGCGGGGTCAAACGGGGAGCAGTACTTC. It specifies CASSSRLAGSNGEQYF. Complete variable domain (other parts from reference TRBV7-2 and TRBJ2-7): GAGVSQSPSNKVTEKGKDVELRCDPISGHTALYWYRQSLGQGLEFLIYFQGNSAPDKSGLPSDRFSAERTGGSVSTLTIQRTQQEDSAVYLCASSSRLAGSNGEQYFGPGTRLTVT.

The gene calls are TRBV29-1 and TRBJ2-7, with 7 bases lining up with TRBD2. The V and J ends lost 3 bases and 6 bases, in that order; junction bases with no gene match: 11. Germline assignment: CDR1 SQVTM and CDR2 ANQGSEA. There are 14 residues in the CDR3. The CDR3 loop reads CSVEGGEGSVEQYF. In DNA, the CDR3 is TGCAGCGTTGAGGGCGGGGAGGGATCTGTCGAGCAGTACTTC.

The table lists this clone with a count of one. J is TRBJ2-5 and V is TRBV5-6; possible D gene TRBD2, 5 bases. The CDR3 has 16 amino acids. From germline, CDR1 is SGHDT and CDR2 YYEEEE. The V gene lost 3 bases and the J gene lost 2 bases, with 17 bases spanning the gap. The CDR3 here is CASSSQAEARQETQYF. For the CDR3, the DNA is TGTGCCAGCAGCTCGCAAGCGGAAGCCAGACAAGAGACCCAGTACTTC.

This chain uses TRBV6-5 with TRBJ2-3, with 9 bases lining up with TRBD1. Trimming took 5 bases from V and 2 from J; bases not matched to a gene: 5. Germline V CDR1 and CDR2: MNHEY, SVGAGI. The CDR3 runs to 15 residues. CDR3 sequence reads: CASSPDRGATDTQYF. Written as DNA, the CDR3 is TGTGCCAGCAGTCCTGACAGGGGGGCCACAGATACGCAGTATTTT.

The sample holds one count of this clone. The CDR3 DNA is TGTGCCATCAGTGGGGCTAGCGGGGGGCAAGATACGCAGTATTTT. It translates to CAISGASGGQDTQYF. This chain connects TRBV10-3 to TRBJ2-3, with 11 bases matching TRBD2. With 4 bases clipped from V and 5 bases from J, the junction kept 5 bases outside the gene matches. The germline gives CDR1 ENHRY, CDR2 SYGVKD. CDR3 length equals 15 residues.

This sequence joins TRBV24-1 and TRBJ2-5; 8 bases are a match to TRBD2. Trimming at V came to 4 bases and at J to 1 base, leaving 7 bases not matched to a gene. The CDR3 is 16 amino acids. Germline V gene lookup returns CDR1 KGHDR and CDR2 SFDVKD. The CDR3 DNA reads TGTGCCACCAGTGACCGGAGCGGGGGCCTCCAAGAGACCCAGTACTTC. Translation: CATSDRSGGLQETQYF.

This clone was detected only once. This chain uses TRBV3-1 (or the pseudogene TRBV3-2) with TRBJ1-1, with a weak D call TRBD1 (6 bases). V lost 5 bases and J 4 bases, leaving 14 bases between the germline ends. Germline V gene sequence: CDR1 LGHDT, CDR2 YNNKEL (reference sequence). CDR3 size: 14 residues. The CDR3 bases are TGTGCCAGCAGCGATTTACAGGGTACCACTGAAGCTTTCTTT. Translated, it gives CASSDLQGTTEAFF.

The chain couples TRBV4-1 to TRBJ2-1; 11 positions agree with TRBD1. The CDR3 totals 16 residues. Germline V CDR1 and CDR2: MGHRA, YSYEKL. V trimming: 1 base; J trimming: 8 bases; junction bases outside the gene matches: 7. CDR3 amino acids: CASSQVGQGAVDEQFF. The CDR3 bases are TGCGCCAGCAGCCAAGTAGGACAGGGGGCGGTGGATGAGCAGTTCTTC.

J is TRBJ1-1 and V is TRBV6-6; the match to TRBD1 covers 10 bases. CDR1 and CDR2 (germline): MNHNY, SVGAGI (reference sequence). V lost 5 bases and J lost 0; bases outside the gene matches: 6. The CDR3 extends over 16 amino acids. In nucleotides, the CDR3 is TGTGCCAGCAGTCGAGGGACAGGGGAGTTGAACACTGAAGCTTTCTTT. Its protein product is CASSRGTGELNTEAFF.

The sample holds one count of this clone. This chain connects TRBV6-1 to TRBJ2-7; 11 bases are a match to TRBD2. The V and J ends lost 0 bases and 0 bases, in that order; junction bases with no gene match: 10. The CDR3 has 19 residues. Germline CDR1 reads MNHNS; CDR2 reads SASEGT. CDR3 residues: CASSEAPGLAVYFSYEQYV. The CDR3 nucleotides are TGTGCCAGCAGTGAAGCACCGGGACTAGCGGTCTACTTCTCCTACGAGCAGTACGTC.

This clone was recorded a few times. This rearrangement joins TRBV15 to TRBJ2-5; weak D call: TRBD1 (5 bases). The CDR3 has 17 amino acids. The germline gives CDR1 LNHNV, CDR2 YYDKDF (reference sequence). V lost 0 bases, J lost 5 bases, and 19 bases lay in between. CDR3 nucleotide sequence: TGTGCCACCAGCAGAGATAGGGGCTATGGGGCAGGGGAGACCCAGTACTTC. It codes for CATSRDRGYGAGETQYF.

The V and J genes are TRBV15 and TRBJ2-2; TRBD1 matches at 11 bases. The CDR3 consists of 18 residues. Germline CDR1 LNHNV, CDR2 YYDKDF (reference sequence). The V and J ends lost 5 bases and 0 bases, in that order; junction bases with no gene match: 8. CDR3 nucleotide sequence: TGTGCCACCAGCTCCCGGACAGGGGGCGATACGAACACCGGGGAGCTGTTTTTT. Translating gives CATSSRTGGDTNTGELFF.

This clone came up once. Other DNA variants within this sample encode the same CDR3. V is TRBV27 and J is TRBJ1-5; D gene unclear. The CDR3 length is 13 residues. Trimming stripped 0 bases from V and 4 bases from J, with 4 bases between. Germline V lookup: CDR1 MNHEY, CDR2 SMNVEV (reference sequence). CDR3 residues: CASSLSQNQPQHF. The DNA for the CDR3 is TGTGCCAGCAGTTTATCCCAGAATCAGCCCCAGCATTTT.

The gene calls are TRBV6-5 and TRBJ1-2, with D unclear. Trimming removed 0 bases at V and 0 bases at J, with 11 bases between. This CDR3 comprises 16 residues. The V gene's germline CDR1 is MNHEY and CDR2 SVGAGI. The CDR3 coding sequence is TGTGCCAGCAGTTACTCCAGTTCCGACACTAACTATGGCTACACCTTC. Amino acid sequence: CASSYSSSDTNYGYTF.

The chain couples TRBV9 to TRBJ2-5; D is uncertain. The CDR3 runs to 14 residues. Trimming pared 2 bases from V and 5 bases from J, leaving 13 bases between. The germline V gene has CDR1 SGDLS and CDR2 YYNGEE. This chain's CDR3 is CASSVPGTLETQYF. The CDR3 nucleotides are TGTGCCAGCAGCGTTCCAGGAACTCTGGAGACCCAGTACTTC.